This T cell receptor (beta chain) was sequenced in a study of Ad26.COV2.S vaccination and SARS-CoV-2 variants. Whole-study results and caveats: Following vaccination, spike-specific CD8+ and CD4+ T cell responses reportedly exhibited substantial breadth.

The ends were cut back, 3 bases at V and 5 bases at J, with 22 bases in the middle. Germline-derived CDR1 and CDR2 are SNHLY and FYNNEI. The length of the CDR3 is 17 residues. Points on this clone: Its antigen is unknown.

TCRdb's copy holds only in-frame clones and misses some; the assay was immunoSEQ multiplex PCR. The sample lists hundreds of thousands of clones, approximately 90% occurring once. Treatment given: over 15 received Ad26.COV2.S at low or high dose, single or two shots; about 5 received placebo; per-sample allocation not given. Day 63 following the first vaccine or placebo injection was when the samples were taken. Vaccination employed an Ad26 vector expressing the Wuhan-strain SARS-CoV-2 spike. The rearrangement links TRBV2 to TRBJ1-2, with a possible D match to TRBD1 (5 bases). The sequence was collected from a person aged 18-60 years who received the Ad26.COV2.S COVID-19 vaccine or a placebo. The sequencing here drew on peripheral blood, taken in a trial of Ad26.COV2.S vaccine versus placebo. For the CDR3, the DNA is TGTGCCAGCAGTGATGTCAATCGACAGTGGGCTCGGTATGGCTACACCTTC. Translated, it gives CASSDVNRQWARYGYTF.